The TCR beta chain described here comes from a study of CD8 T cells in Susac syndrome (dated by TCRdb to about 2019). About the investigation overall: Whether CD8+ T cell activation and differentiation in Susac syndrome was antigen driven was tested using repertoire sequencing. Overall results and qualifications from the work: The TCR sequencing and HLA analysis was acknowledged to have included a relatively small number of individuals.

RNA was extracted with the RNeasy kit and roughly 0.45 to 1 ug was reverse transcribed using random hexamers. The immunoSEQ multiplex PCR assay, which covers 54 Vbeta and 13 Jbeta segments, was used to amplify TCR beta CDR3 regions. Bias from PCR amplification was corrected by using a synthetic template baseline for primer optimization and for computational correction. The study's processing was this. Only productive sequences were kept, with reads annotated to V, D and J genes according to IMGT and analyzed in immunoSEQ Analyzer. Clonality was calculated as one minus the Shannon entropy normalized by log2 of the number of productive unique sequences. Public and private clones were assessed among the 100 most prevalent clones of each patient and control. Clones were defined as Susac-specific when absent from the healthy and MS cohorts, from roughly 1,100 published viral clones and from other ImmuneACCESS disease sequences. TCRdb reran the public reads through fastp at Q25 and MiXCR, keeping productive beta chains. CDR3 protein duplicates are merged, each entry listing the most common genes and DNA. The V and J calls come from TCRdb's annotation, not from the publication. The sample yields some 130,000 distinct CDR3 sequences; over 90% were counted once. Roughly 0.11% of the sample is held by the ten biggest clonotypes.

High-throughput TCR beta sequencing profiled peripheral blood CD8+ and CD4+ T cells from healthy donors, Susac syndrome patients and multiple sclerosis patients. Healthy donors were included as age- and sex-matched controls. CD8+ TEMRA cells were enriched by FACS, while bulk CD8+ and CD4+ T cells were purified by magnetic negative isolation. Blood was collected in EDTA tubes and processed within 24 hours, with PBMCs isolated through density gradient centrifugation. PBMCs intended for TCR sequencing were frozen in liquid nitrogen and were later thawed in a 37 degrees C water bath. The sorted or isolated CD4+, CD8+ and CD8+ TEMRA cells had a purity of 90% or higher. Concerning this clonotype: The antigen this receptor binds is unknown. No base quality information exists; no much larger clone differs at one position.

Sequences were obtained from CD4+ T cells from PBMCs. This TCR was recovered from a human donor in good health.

The base sequence is TGCAGTGCTCCTGGACAGACCCACACTGAAGCTTTCTTT. It is translated as CSAPGQTHTEAFF. The V and J genes are TRBV20-1 and TRBJ1-1, with TRBD1 perhaps the D gene, on 6 matching bases. V is reduced by 5 bases and J by 3 bases, leaving a spacing of 13 bases between them. The CDR3 measures 13 amino acids from cysteine to phenylalanine. The CDR3 DNA has 39 bases and is translated from base 1. As encoded in the germline V gene (reference sequence), CDR1 is DFQATT while CDR2 is SNEGSKA.